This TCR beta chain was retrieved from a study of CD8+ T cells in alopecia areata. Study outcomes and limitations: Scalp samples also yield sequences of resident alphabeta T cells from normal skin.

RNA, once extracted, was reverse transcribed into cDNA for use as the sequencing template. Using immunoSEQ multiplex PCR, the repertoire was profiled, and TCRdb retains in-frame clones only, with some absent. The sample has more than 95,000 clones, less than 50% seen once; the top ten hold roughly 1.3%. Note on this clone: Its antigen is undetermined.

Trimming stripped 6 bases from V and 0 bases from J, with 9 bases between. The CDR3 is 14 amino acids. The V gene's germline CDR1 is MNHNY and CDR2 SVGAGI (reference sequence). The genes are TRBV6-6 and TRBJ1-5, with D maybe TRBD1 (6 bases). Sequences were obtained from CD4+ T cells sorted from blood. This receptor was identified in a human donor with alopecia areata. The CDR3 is CASRQGHSNQPQHF. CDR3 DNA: TGTGCCAGCAGGCAGGGACATAGCAATCAGCCCCAGCATTTT.